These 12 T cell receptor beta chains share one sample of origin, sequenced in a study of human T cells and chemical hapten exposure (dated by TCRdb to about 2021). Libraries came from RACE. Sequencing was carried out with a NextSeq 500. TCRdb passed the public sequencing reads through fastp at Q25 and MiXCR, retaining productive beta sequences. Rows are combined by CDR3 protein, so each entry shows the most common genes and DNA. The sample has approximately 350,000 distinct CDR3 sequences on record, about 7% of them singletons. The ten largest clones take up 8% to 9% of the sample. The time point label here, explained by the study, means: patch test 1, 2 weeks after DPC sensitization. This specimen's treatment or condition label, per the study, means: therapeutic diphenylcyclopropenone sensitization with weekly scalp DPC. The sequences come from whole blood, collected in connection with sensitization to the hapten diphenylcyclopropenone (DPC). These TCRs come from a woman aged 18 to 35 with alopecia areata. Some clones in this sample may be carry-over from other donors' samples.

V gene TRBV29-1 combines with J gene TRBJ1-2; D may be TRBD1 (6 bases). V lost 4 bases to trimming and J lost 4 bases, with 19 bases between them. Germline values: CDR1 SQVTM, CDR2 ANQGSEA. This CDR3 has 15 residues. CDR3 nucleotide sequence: TGCAGCGTTGGGGACATCGATGTAAGCCTCTATGGCTACACCTTC. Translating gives CSVGDIDVSLYGYTF.

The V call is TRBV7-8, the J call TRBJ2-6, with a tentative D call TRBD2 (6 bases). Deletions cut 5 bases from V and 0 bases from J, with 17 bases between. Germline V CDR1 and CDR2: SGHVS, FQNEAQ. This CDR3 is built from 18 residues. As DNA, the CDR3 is TGTGCCAGCAGCCCCCTTTCGGGGGTAACCTCTGGGGCCAACGTCCTGACTTTC. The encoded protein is CASSPLSGVTSGANVLTF.

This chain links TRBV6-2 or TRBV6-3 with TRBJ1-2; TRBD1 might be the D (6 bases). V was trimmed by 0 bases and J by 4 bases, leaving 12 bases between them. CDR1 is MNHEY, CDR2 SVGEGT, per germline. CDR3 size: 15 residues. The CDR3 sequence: CASSYSVDRAYGYTF. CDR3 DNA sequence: TGTGCCAGCAGTTACTCAGTGGACAGAGCCTATGGCTACACCTTC.

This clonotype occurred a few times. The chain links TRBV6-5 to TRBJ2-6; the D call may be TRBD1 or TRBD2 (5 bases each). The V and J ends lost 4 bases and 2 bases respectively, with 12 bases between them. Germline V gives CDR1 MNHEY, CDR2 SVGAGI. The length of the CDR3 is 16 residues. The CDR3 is CASSWGNPTGANVLTF. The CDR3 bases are TGTGCCAGCAGTTGGGGGAACCCGACTGGGGCCAACGTCCTGACTTTC.

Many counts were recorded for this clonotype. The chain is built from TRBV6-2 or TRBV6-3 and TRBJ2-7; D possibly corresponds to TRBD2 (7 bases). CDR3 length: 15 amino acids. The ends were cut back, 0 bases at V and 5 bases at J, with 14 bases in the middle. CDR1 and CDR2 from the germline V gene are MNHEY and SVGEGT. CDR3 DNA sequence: TGTGCCAGCAGTTACTCGGCGGGGGCCCCCGACGAGCAGTACTTC. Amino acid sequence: CASSYSAGAPDEQYF.

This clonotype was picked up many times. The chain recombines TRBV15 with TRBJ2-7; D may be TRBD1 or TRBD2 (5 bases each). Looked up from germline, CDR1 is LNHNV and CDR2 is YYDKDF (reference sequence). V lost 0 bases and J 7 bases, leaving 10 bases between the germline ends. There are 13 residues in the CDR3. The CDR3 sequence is CATSRDEGLEQYF. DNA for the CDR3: TGTGCCACCAGCAGAGATGAGGGGTTGGAGCAGTACTTC.

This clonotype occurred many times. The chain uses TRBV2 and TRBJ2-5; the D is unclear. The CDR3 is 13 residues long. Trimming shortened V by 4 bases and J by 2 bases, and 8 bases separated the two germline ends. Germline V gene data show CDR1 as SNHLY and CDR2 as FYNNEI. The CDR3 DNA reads TGTGCCAGCAGTGGTCCATCGCAAGAGACCCAGTACTTC. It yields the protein CASSGPSQETQYF.

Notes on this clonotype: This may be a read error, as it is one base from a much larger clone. CDR3 coding DNA: TGCAGTTCTAGGGCCCCGGGACTAGCCACAGATACGCAGTATTTT. Its translation is CSSRAPGLATDTQYF. The chain links TRBV20-1 to TRBJ2-3; 9 positions agree with TRBD2. CDR1 is DFQATT and CDR2 is SNEGSKA in the germline V gene (reference sequence). The CDR3 extends over 15 amino acids.

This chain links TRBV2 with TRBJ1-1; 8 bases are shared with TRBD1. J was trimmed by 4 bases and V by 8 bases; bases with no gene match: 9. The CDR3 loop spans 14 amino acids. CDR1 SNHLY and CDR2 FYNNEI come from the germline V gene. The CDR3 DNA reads TGTGCCAGCGGGAGGACAGGGCGGGCCACTGAAGCTTTCTTT. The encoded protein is CASGRTGRATEAFF.

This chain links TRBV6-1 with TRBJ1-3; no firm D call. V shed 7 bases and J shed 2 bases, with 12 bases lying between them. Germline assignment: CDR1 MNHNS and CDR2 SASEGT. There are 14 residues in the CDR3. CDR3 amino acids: CASTKAGAGNTIYF. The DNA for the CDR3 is TGTGCCAGCACGAAGGCAGGAGCTGGAAACACCATATATTTT.

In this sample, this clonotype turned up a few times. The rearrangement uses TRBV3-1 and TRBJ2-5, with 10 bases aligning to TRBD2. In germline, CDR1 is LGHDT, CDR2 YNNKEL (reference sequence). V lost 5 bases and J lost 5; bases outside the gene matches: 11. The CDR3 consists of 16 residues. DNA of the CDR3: TGTGCCAGCAGCTCATACAAGCGGGGGGGCCGGGAGACCCAGTACTTC. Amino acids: CASSSYKRGGRETQYF.

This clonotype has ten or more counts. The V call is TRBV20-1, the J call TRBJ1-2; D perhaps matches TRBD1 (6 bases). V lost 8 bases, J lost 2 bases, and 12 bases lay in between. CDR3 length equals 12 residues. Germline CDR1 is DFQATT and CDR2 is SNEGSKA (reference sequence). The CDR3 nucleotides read TGCAGTCCTTGGACAGAAAACTATGGCTACACCTTC. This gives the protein CSPWTENYGYTF.